A single T cell receptor (beta chain) is shown here with its context. From germline, CDR1 is SGHNT and CDR2 YYREEE (reference sequence). Deletions cut 4 bases from V and 2 bases from J, with 15 bases between. The CDR3 has 15 residues. Produced via immunoSEQ multiplex PCR; TCRdb's table is partial and in-frame only. The sample consists of 120,000 or so clones, roughly 79% of them appearing once. This record comes from a study of blood T cell repertoires in COVID-19. This receptor was obtained from a woman of 80 years or more with active or convalescent COVID-19. This rearrangement joins TRBV5-4 to TRBJ1-1; D is perhaps TRBD1 (5 bases). The specimen was peripheral blood. The CDR3 region is CASSRPQGTNTEAFF. The CDR3 nucleotides are TGTGCCAGCAGCCGACCCCAGGGTACAAACACTGAAGCTTTCTTT.